This T cell receptor beta chain comes out of a study of regulatory T cells in long-lasting Graves disease. About the research overall: Treatment with antithyroid drugs for over 5 years, together with positive TSH receptor antibodies, meant persistent Graves' disease.

In building TCR beta libraries, iRepertoire HTBI primers were used together with Arm-PCR of CDR3 regions. TCRdb re-derived calls from the multiplex PCR reads in MiXCR, one entry per CDR3 protein. The table records a few hundred thousand distinct CDR3 sequences, around 20% of them present only once. Study findings and constraints: Among the persistent patients, fewer than 3,500 public clonotypes were shared, more than the 950 to 1,000 shared among new patients.

This clonotype was counted many times. Its target is not known. The germline V gene encodes CDR1 SGHAT and CDR2 FQNNGV. With 1 base removed from V and 3 bases from J, the gap between germline ends came to 6 bases. This CDR3 has 13 amino acids. Time point given: persistent/refractory GD, antithyroid drugs over 5 years with positive TRAb. Preparation of the TCR library used RNA extracted from PBMCs. The peripheral blood volume drawn was 7.5 to 9.5 milliliters, and it was collected into EDTA tubes. J is TRBJ1-1 and V is TRBV11-2; D gene uncertain. This specimen consisted of peripheral blood mononuclear cells (PBMCs), obtained when the disease was refractory, from a patient treated with antithyroid drugs. This clonotype was obtained from a female donor with Graves disease. The CDR3 bases are TGTGCCAGCAGCTTAGCACAGCACACTGAAGCTTTCTTT. Its protein product is CASSLAQHTEAFF.